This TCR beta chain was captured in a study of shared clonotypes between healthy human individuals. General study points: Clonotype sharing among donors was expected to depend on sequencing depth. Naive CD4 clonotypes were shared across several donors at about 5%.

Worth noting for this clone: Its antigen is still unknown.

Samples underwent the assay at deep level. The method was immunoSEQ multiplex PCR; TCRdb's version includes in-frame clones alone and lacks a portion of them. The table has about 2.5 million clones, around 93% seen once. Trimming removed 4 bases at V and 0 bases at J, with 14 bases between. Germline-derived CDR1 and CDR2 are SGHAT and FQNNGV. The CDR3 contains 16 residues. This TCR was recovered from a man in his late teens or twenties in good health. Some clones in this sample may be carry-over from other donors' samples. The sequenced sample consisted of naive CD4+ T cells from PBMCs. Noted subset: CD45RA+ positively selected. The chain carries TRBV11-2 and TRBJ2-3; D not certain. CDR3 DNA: TGTGCCAGCAGCTCAATCCCCGGTGGCAGCACAGATACGCAGTATTTT. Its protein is CASSSIPGGSTDTQYF. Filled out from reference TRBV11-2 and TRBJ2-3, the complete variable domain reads EAGVAQSPRYKIIEKRQSVAFWCNPISGHATLYWYQQILGQGPKLLIQFQNNGVVDDSQLPKDRFSAERLKGVDSTLKIQPAKLEDSAVYLCASSSIPGGSTDTQYFGPGTRLTVL.